A selection of T cell receptor beta chains follows, all from one sample in a study of shared clonotypes between healthy human individuals. The protocol was immunoSEQ multiplex PCR, while the TCRdb copy is restricted to in-frame clones and leaves out a portion. The table has some 2,500,000 clones, 85% to 95% seen once. Sequenced sample: naive CD4+ T cells from PBMCs. Receptors were obtained from a man younger than 35 in good health. Some clones in this sample may be carry-over from other donors' samples. Each CDR3 is given with its conserved first and last residue. The D gene is left open where the match is weak. Only part of the rows carry a size: once, few, many, or a class if the clone is expanded.

v_gene	d_gene	j_gene	abundance	CDR3nt	CDR3aa
TRBV25-1	.	TRBJ1-1	.	TGTGCCAGCAACCGGGGGGACACTGAAGCTTTCTTT	CASNRGDTEAFF
TRBV7-8	TRBD2	TRBJ2-1	.	TGTGCCAGCAGCTTAGTCGGCCTAGCGGGAGAAGGGCAGTTCTTC	CASSLVGLAGEGQFF
TRBV28	.	TRBJ2-4	.	TGTGCCAGCAGCCCTTCGTCGGGACTCCCGAAAAACATTCAGTACTTC	CASSPSSGLPKNIQYF
TRBV19	TRBD1	TRBJ2-5	.	TGTGCCAGTAGTGTCCCGGACAGGGGGACGAAAGAGACCCAGTACTTC	CASSVPDRGTKETQYF
TRBV18	.	TRBJ2-2	few	TGTGCCAGCTCACCACCGAACACCGGGGAGCTGTTTTTT	CASSPPNTGELFF
TRBV5-1	.	TRBJ2-7	.	TGCGCCAGCAGCCCCACAGGGACCTACGAGCAGTACTTC	CASSPTGTYEQYF
TRBV6-5	TRBD2	TRBJ2-1	.	TGTGCCAGCAGTCTGGGACTAGAGCAGTTCTTC	CASSLGLEQFF
TRBV6-1	TRBD2	TRBJ2-7	once	TGTGCCAGCAGTGAAGGAACTAGCGGAACCTACGAGCAGTACTTC	CASSEGTSGTYEQYF
TRBV28	.	TRBJ1-1	.	TGTGCCAGCAGACCTAGGGGGGAGGGGGCTTTCTTT	CASRPRGEGAFF
TRBV7-3	.	TRBJ2-1	.	TGTACCAGCAGCCGTTTAGGGCCGAGCGGAGATAGATACAATGAGCAGTTCTTC	CTSSRLGPSGDRYNEQFF
TRBV5-1	.	TRBJ2-2	.	TGCGCCAGCAGCCTCTGGGGGCGGGACAGGGAGCTGTTTTTT	CASSLWGRDRELFF
TRBV6-6	.	TRBJ2-2	few	TGTGCCAGCAGGCAGCGGACCGGGGAGCTGTTTTTT	CASRQRTGELFF
TRBV2	.	TRBJ2-2	.	TGTGCCAGCAGGGACAAGGCGAACACCGGGGAGCTGTTTTTT	CASRDKANTGELFF
TRBV25-1	.	TRBJ2-3	.	TGTGCCAGCAGTGGAGCACAGGGCTATTTTGCAGATACGCAGTATTTT	CASSGAQGYFADTQYF
TRBV5-1	.	TRBJ2-1	.	TGCGCCAGCAGCTTGGCCAGGGAGGATGAGCAGTTCTTC	CASSLAREDEQFF
TRBV19	.	TRBJ2-2	.	TGTGCCAGTAGTATAGGTTGGGGGTCGAACACCGGGGAGCTGTTTTTT	CASSIGWGSNTGELFF
TRBV7-2	.	TRBJ2-7	.	TGTGCCAGCAGCTTAGCCAACCCCTCAGCGGGCCTCTACGAGCAGTACTTC	CASSLANPSAGLYEQYF
TRBV28	TRBD1	TRBJ2-2	.	TGTGCCAGCAGTGCATCAGGGGGCCACGGGGAGCTGTTTTTT	CASSASGGHGELFF
TRBV2	TRBD2	TRBJ2-1	.	TGTGCCAGCAAAAACCTCGAAGGAGCGGGAGTCACGTTCTTC	CASKNLEGAGVTFF
TRBV6-4	.	TRBJ2-3	.	TGTGCCAGCAGTGACTCGATGGCTAGCGGCACAGATACGCAGTATTTT	CASSDSMASGTDTQYF
TRBV5-1	TRBD2	TRBJ2-1	.	TGCGCCAGCAGCTCGGGACTAGCGGTATACAATGAGCAGTTCTTC	CASSSGLAVYNEQFF
TRBV7-7	TRBD2	TRBJ2-2	.	TGTGCCAGCAGTGGAGTATCGAGCGGGAGTCGGGACACCGGGGAGCTGTTTTTT	CASSGVSSGSRDTGELFF
TRBV7-2	.	TRBJ1-1	.	TGTGCCAGCAGCTTTTCAGGGAACACTGAAGCTTTCTTT	CASSFSGNTEAFF
TRBV5-1	TRBD2	TRBJ2-5	.	TGCGCCAGCAGCCTGGGGACTAGCGGGCTAGAGACCCAGTACTTC	CASSLGTSGLETQYF
TRBV5-4	.	TRBJ1-3	.	TGTGCCAGCAGCTTGACCTTAGGGTCCGGAAACACCATATATTTT	CASSLTLGSGNTIYF
TRBV7-9	TRBD1	TRBJ2-1	.	TGTGCCAGCAGCTTAGTTTCAAGGACCAGGGGGCGACCCTACAATGAGCAGTTCTTC	CASSLVSRTRGRPYNEQFF
TRBV29-1	.	TRBJ2-7	.	TGCAGCGCCTACGGCCAGTCCTACGAGCAGTACTTC	CSAYGQSYEQYF
TRBV29-1	TRBD1	TRBJ1-1	.	TGCAGCGATCGTCGGACAGGGCCGAACACTGAAGCTTTCTTT	CSDRRTGPNTEAFF
TRBV7-2	.	TRBJ2-3	.	TGTGCCAGCAGCTTAAGATCGGGCCGGTGGGGCGGGGCAGATACGCAGTATTTT	CASSLRSGRWGGADTQYF
TRBV5-8	.	TRBJ1-4	.	TGTGCCAGCAGCTTGGCCATGGCGGACGATAATGAAAAACTGTTTTTT	CASSLAMADDNEKLFF
TRBV6-1	.	TRBJ1-4	.	TGTGCCAGCAGTTTTGCAACTAATGAAAAACTGTTTTTT	CASSFATNEKLFF
TRBV7-6	.	TRBJ2-2	.	TGTGCCAGCAGCGCATTGAACACCGGGGAGCTGTTTTTT	CASSALNTGELFF
TRBV21-1	.	TRBJ1-1	few	TGTGCCAGCTGGAGGGTTGTAACTGAAGCTTTCTTT	CASWRVVTEAFF
TRBV7-2	.	TRBJ2-7	.	TGTGCCAGCAGCTTAGTGTCCAACTACGAGCAGTACTTC	CASSLVSNYEQYF
TRBV7-9	.	TRBJ2-3	.	TGTGCCAGCAGCTTCCGGGATACGCAGTATTTT	CASSFRDTQYF
TRBV7-6	.	TRBJ2-7	.	TGTGCCAGCAGTGGACTGAGGGGCTACGAGCAGTACTTC	CASSGLRGYEQYF
TRBV5-6	.	TRBJ2-3	.	TGTGCCAGCAGCTTGCGGGACATCACAGATACGCAGTATTTT	CASSLRDITDTQYF
TRBV29-1	.	TRBJ1-1	few	TGCAGCGTTGGCCTGGGCAGGGCGACTGAAGCTTTCTTT	CSVGLGRATEAFF
TRBV5-1	.	TRBJ2-2	.	TGCGCCAGCAGCTGGGGTGGCGGGACTCCAAACACCGGGGAGCTGTTTTTT	CASSWGGGTPNTGELFF
TRBV10-1	.	TRBJ2-2	.	TGCGCCAGCAGGCCGCAGGGCACCGGGGAGCTGTTTTTT	CASRPQGTGELFF
TRBV11-2	.	TRBJ1-4	.	TGTGCCAGCACCCTAGGGAGAGCAACTAATGAAAAACTGTTTTTT	CASTLGRATNEKLFF
TRBV6-6	.	TRBJ2-5	once	TGTGCCAGCAGTTACGCCCTCACTAGTATAGAGACCCAGTACTTC	CASSYALTSIETQYF
TRBV4-1	TRBD1	TRBJ2-6	.	TGCGCCAGCAGCCAAGATAGGGTAGGACAGGTTCCCTCTGGGGCCAACGTCCTGACTTTC	CASSQDRVGQVPSGANVLTF
TRBV4-1	TRBD2	TRBJ2-3	.	TGCGCCAGCAGCCAAGGGACTCTAGCGGGTAGTACAGATACGCAGTATTTT	CASSQGTLAGSTDTQYF
TRBV28	.	TRBJ1-1	.	TGTGCCAGCAGCGGCGGCCCCACTGAAGCTTTCTTT	CASSGGPTEAFF